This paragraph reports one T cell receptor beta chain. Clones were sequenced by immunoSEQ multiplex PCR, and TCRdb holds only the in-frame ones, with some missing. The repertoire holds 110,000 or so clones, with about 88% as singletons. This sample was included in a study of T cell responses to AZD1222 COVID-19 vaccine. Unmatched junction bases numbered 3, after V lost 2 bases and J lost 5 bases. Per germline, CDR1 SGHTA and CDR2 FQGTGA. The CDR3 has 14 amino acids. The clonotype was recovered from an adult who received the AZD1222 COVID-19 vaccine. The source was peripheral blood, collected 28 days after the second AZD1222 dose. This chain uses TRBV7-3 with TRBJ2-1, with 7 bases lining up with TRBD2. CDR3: CASSLAGVNNEQFF. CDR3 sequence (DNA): TGTGCCAGCAGCTTAGCGGGGGTAAACAATGAGCAGTTCTTC.